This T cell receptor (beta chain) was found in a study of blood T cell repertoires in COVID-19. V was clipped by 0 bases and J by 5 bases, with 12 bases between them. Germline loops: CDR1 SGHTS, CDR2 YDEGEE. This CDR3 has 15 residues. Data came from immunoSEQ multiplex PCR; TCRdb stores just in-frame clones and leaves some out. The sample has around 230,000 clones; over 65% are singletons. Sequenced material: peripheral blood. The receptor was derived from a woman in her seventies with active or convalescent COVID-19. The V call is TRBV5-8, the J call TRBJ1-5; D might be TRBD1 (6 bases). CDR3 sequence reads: CASSLERTVHQPQHF. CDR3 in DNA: TGTGCCAGCAGCTTGGAACGGACAGTTCATCAGCCCCAGCATTTT.